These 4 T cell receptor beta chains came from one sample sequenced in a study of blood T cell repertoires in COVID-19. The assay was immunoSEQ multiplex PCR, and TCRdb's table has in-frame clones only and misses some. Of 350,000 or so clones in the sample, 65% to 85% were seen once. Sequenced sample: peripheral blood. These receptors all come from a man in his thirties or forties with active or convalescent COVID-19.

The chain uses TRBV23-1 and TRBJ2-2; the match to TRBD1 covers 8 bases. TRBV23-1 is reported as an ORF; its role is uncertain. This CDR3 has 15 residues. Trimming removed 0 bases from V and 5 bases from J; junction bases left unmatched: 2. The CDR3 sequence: CASSQSYRGTGELFF. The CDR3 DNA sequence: TGCGCCAGCAGTCAATCGTACAGGGGGACCGGGGAGCTGTTTTTT.

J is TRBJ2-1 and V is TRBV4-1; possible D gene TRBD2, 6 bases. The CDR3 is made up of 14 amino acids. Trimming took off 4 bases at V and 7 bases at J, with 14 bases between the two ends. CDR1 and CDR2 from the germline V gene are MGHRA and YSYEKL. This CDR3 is CASSPPTRRNEQFF. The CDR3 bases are TGCGCCAGCAGCCCCCCGACTAGGAGGAATGAGCAGTTCTTC.

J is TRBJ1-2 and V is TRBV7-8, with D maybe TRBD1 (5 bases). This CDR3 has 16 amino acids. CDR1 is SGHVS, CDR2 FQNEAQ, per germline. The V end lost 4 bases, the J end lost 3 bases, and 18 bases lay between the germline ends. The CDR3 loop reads CASSSRFGQGHYGYTF. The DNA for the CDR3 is TGTGCCAGCAGCTCAAGGTTTGGGCAGGGCCACTATGGCTACACCTTC.

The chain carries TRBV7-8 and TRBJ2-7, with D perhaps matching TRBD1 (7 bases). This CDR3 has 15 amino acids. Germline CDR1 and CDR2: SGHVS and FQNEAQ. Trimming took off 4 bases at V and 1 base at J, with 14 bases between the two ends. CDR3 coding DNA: TGTGCCAGCAGCTCAGGGGGGATGGAATCCTACGAGCAGTACTTC. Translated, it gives CASSSGGMESYEQYF. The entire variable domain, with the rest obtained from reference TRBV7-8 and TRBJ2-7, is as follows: GAGVSQSPRYKVAKRGQDVALRCDPISGHVSLFWYQQALGQGPEFLTYFQNEAQLDKSGLPSDRFFAERPEGSVSTLKIQRTQQEDSAVYLCASSSGGMESYEQYFGPGTRLTVT.